A selection of T cell receptor beta chains follows, all from one sample in a study of OX40 agonist ivuxolimab in advanced cancers. Clones were sequenced by immunoSEQ multiplex PCR, and TCRdb holds only the in-frame ones, with some missing. The sample holds about 58,000 clones; approximately 87% are singletons and the top ten take 3% to 4%. Sequencing was performed on CD4+ or CD8+ T cells sorted from blood, taken in a trial of the OX40 agonist ivuxolimab. These receptors were obtained from an adult with an advanced solid tumor such as melanoma, head and neck, liver or kidney cancer. CDR3s include the opening cysteine and the closing phenylalanine or tryptophan. D genes are given only for firm matches. Where a row states a size, it is once, few, many or the class of an expanded clone; other rows omit it.

j_gene	v_gene	d_gene	abundance	CDR3aa	CDR3nt
TRBJ2-7	TRBV25-1	-	-	CASSAGYEQYF	TGTGCCAGCAGTGCCGGCTACGAGCAGTACTTC
TRBJ2-7	TRBV5-1	-	-	CASSLQGVAYEQYF	TGCGCCAGCAGCCTACAGGGAGTCGCCTACGAGCAGTACTTC
TRBJ1-2	TRBV2	TRBD1	-	CASMQGVGYGYTF	TGTGCCAGCATGCAGGGGGTAGGGTATGGCTACACCTTC
TRBJ2-7	TRBV12-1	-	-	CASSTPGTVSYEQYF	TGTGCCAGCAGCACCCCCGGGACAGTTTCCTACGAGCAGTACTTC
TRBJ1-3	TRBV18	TRBD1	-	CASSPGQPHSGNTIYF	TGTGCCAGCTCACCGGGACAGCCGCACTCTGGAAACACCATATATTTT
TRBJ1-5	TRBV11-3	-	-	CASSPESNQPQHF	TGTGCCAGCAGCCCGGAAAGCAATCAGCCCCAGCATTTT
TRBJ1-5	TRBV19	TRBD1	-	CASIGQGLNQPQHF	TGTGCCAGTATTGGACAGGGTCTCAATCAGCCCCAGCATTTT
TRBJ1-3	TRBV7-8	-	-	CASSLGLNSGNTIYF	TGTGCCAGCAGCTTAGGACTGAACTCTGGAAACACCATATATTTT
TRBJ2-7	TRBV28	-	-	CASSPSPGDSYEQYF	TGTGCCAGCAGTCCCTCTCCCGGGGATTCCTACGAGCAGTACTTC
TRBJ2-1	TRBV7-9	-	once	CASSLAFPGVSEQFF	TGTGCCAGCAGCTTAGCGTTCCCTGGCGTTAGTGAGCAGTTCTTC
TRBJ2-7	TRBV11-3	-	-	CASSFMPAGDYEQYF	TGTGCCAGCAGCTTCATGCCAGCAGGAGACTACGAGCAGTACTTC
TRBJ2-2	TRBV7-3	-	-	CASSLVGTDTGELFF	TGTGCCAGCAGCTTAGTAGGGACGGACACCGGGGAGCTGTTTTTT
TRBJ1-2	TRBV7-3	-	-	CASSYIRTANYGYTF	TGTGCCAGCAGCTATATTAGGACTGCTAACTATGGCTACACCTTC
TRBJ2-7	TRBV4-1	-	-	CASSQDWGAYEQYF	TGCGCCAGCAGCCAAGATTGGGGGGCCTACGAGCAGTACTTC
TRBJ2-5	TRBV7-3	TRBD1	-	CASRGQRQSGGLPGTQYF	TGTGCCAGCAGGGGCCAGCGACAGTCAGGGGGCCTTCCAGGAACCCAGTACTTC
TRBJ2-3	TRBV5-6	-	-	CASGPGSVVTQYF	TGTGCCAGCGGCCCGGGATCAGTGGTTACGCAGTATTTT